The 29 T cell receptor beta chains reported below all come from one sample, sequenced in a study of immune evolution from preneoplasia to lung adenocarcinoma. Some clones are missing from TCRdb's copy, which holds only in-frame ones; the method was immunoSEQ multiplex PCR. This table has roughly 1,800 clones, about 79% appearing once. The sample consisted of FFPE invasive lung adenocarcinoma tissue. The origin of the receptors is a person aged 50 to 59 with lung adenocarcinoma.

This clone occurred a few times. The chain joins TRBV6-1 to TRBJ1-4; 10 bases align to TRBD1. J gave up 8 bases and V 6 bases, and 6 bases lay outside the gene matches. The CDR3 loop spans 14 amino acids. Germline assignment: CDR1 MNHNS and CDR2 SASEGT. The CDR3 DNA is TGTGCCAGCAGGCCAAGGACAGGGGGAGAAAAACTGTTTTTT. Protein sequence: CASRPRTGGEKLFF.

J is TRBJ2-6 and V is TRBV2, with 7 bases fitting TRBD1. Germline CDR1 reads SNHLY; CDR2 reads FYNNEI. This CDR3 spans 19 amino acids. J gave up 0 bases and V 7 bases, and 15 bases lay outside the gene matches. The chain's CDR3 is CASTFDRVGLGSGANVLTF. CDR3 bases: TGTGCCAGCACCTTCGACAGGGTGGGGTTGGGCTCTGGGGCCAACGTCCTGACTTTC.

The chain employs TRBV20-1 and TRBJ1-5; no reliable D call. Germline V gives CDR1 DFQATT, CDR2 SNEGSKA (reference sequence). There are 11 residues in the CDR3. V shed 5 bases and J shed 1 base, with 3 bases lying between them. The CDR3 DNA sequence: TGCAGTGCTTCCAGCAATCAGCCCCAGCATTTT. Translated: CSASSNQPQHF.

V and J are TRBV28 and TRBJ1-1, with D hard to call. The V gene's germline CDR1 is MDHEN and CDR2 SYDVKM. The CDR3 extends over 15 amino acids. Trimming removed 2 bases at V and 3 bases at J, with 13 bases between. CDR3 bases: TGTGCCAGCAGTTTAATATCCCTTCGGTACACTGAAGCTTTCTTT. The encoded protein is CASSLISLRYTEAFF.

V usage is TRBV5-5 and J usage is TRBJ2-7, with TRBD1 matching 9 bases. Germline V gene sequence: CDR1 SGHKS, CDR2 YYEKEE (reference sequence). This CDR3 comprises 15 residues. V lost 4 bases to trimming and J lost 3 bases; unmatched junction nucleotides: 8. In nucleotides, the CDR3 is TGTGCCAGCAGCCCCTCCGGGACAGGGTACTACGAGCAGTACTTC. Encoded protein: CASSPSGTGYYEQYF.

J is TRBJ1-6 and V is TRBV5-4; TRBD1 matches at 7 bases. Germline CDR1 reads SGHNT; CDR2 reads YYREEE (reference sequence). With V trimmed by 4 bases and J by 7 bases, 8 bases remained unmatched. The CDR3 consists of 15 residues. The CDR3 DNA reads as TGTGCCAGCAGCGATTCGGGACAGACCAATTCACCCCTCCACTTT. This encodes CASSDSGQTNSPLHF.

The rearrangement uses TRBV9 and TRBJ1-4; TRBD1 is a possible D gene (5 bases). V dropped 0 bases and J dropped 8 bases, with 14 bases sitting between them. There are 15 residues in the CDR3. Germline values: CDR1 SGDLS, CDR2 YYNGEE. CDR3: CASSVGDGGGEKLFF. The CDR3 nucleotides are TGTGCCAGCAGCGTAGGTGACGGGGGAGGGGAAAAACTGTTTTTT.

V and J are TRBV20-1 and TRBJ2-7; TRBD1 is a possible D gene (5 bases). V gave up 5 bases and J gave up 7 bases, with 12 bases separating them. Germline lookup yields CDR1 DFQATT and CDR2 SNEGSKA (reference sequence). The CDR3 sequence is 11 residues long. The CDR3 nucleotides are TGCAGTGCTTGGGGCTTGGGTGAGCAGTACTTC. Protein product: CSAWGLGEQYF.

The chain has TRBV19 and TRBJ2-5; 8 nucleotides line up with TRBD1. The germline V gene encodes CDR1 LNHDA and CDR2 SQIVND (reference sequence). The ends lost 8 bases at V and 5 bases at J; junction bases unmatched: 13. This CDR3 comprises 15 residues. CDR3 amino acids: CASGGQGKGGETQYF. In DNA, the CDR3 is TGTGCCAGTGGAGGACAGGGTAAAGGGGGGGAGACCCAGTACTTC.

V is TRBV6-5 and J is TRBJ1-4; a weak D match, TRBD1 (5 bases). Germline V gene sequence: CDR1 MNHEY, CDR2 SVGAGI. V lost 0 bases and J lost 8, with 13 bases in between. The CDR3 loop spans 15 amino acids. CDR3 sequence reads: CASSYSGGRREKLFF. The CDR3 nucleotides read TGTGCCAGCAGTTACTCGGGGGGGAGGAGAGAAAAACTGTTTTTT.

This chain connects TRBV10-1 to TRBJ1-1; D not certain. Looked up from germline, CDR1 is WNHNN and CDR2 is SYGVQD (reference sequence). This CDR3 has 13 amino acids. V gave up 3 bases and J gave up 2 bases, with 7 bases separating them. CDR3 in amino acids: CASSDEKNTEAFF. In DNA form, the CDR3 reads TGCGCCAGCAGTGATGAGAAAAACACTGAAGCTTTCTTT.

The J gene is TRBJ2-1, the V gene TRBV7-9; TRBD2 agrees at 9 bases. The CDR3 contains 15 residues. V lost 4 bases to trimming and J lost 2 bases; unmatched junction nucleotides: 3. The germline V gene has CDR1 SEHNR and CDR2 FQNEAQ (reference sequence). DNA of the CDR3: TGTGCCAGCAGCTCCCCTAGCGGGGCCTACAATGAGCAGTTCTTC. Protein product: CASSSPSGAYNEQFF. Together with reference TRBV7-9 and TRBJ2-1, the CDR3 gives the full variable domain: DTGVSQNPRHKITKRGQNVTFRCDPISEHNRLYWYRQTLGQGPEFLTYFQNEAQLEKSRLLSDRFSAERPKGSFSTLEIQRTEQGDSAMYLCASSSPSGAYNEQFFGPGTRLTVL.

CDR3 in amino acids: CASSLLGQAEKLFF. The CDR3 nucleotides read TGTGCCAGCAGCTTATTGGGACAGGCTGAAAAACTGTTTTTT. The gene calls are TRBV7-2 and TRBJ1-4; the match to TRBD1 covers 8 bases. The V gene end was trimmed by 2 bases and the J gene end by 7 bases; junction bases not matched to a gene: 3. The CDR3 sequence is 14 residues long. Germline CDR1 and CDR2: SGHTA and FQGNSA. The complete variable domain, with remaining parts taken from reference TRBV7-2 and TRBJ1-4, reads GAGVSQSPSNKVTEKGKDVELRCDPISGHTALYWYRQSLGQGLEFLIYFQGNSAPDKSGLPSDRFSAERTGGSVSTLTIQRTQQEDSAVYLCASSLLGQAEKLFFGSGTQLSVL.

The chain has TRBV11-2 and TRBJ2-7; D is unresolved. Trimming removed 0 bases at V and 7 bases at J, with 10 bases between. Germline CDR1 reads SGHAT; CDR2 reads FQNNGV. This CDR3 contains 13 residues. DNA for the CDR3: TGTGCCAGCAGCTTAGAAAGGGTGGGGGAGCAGTACTTC. Protein: CASSLERVGEQYF.

The rearrangement uses TRBV18 and TRBJ2-2; 12 bases line up with TRBD2. Germline V CDR1 and CDR2: KGHSH, LQKENI. This CDR3 has 17 amino acids. J gave up 6 bases and V 3 bases, and 8 bases lay outside the gene matches. The CDR3: CASSPLAGGQVAGELFF. The CDR3 DNA reads as TGTGCCAGCTCACCCCTAGCGGGGGGGCAGGTCGCCGGGGAGCTGTTTTTT.

The chain employs TRBV4-1 and TRBJ2-5, with D maybe TRBD2 (5 bases). This CDR3 region has 15 residues. V dropped 4 bases and J dropped 4 bases, with 16 bases sitting between them. CDR1 is MGHRA, CDR2 YSYEKL, per germline. The CDR3 DNA sequence: TGCGCCAGCAGCCCAGAGTGGACTCCCAGAGAGACCCAGTACTTC. Translating gives CASSPEWTPRETQYF.

This clone has just a few counts. Other DNA sequences of this sample code for an identical CDR3. The chain has TRBV5-5 and TRBJ2-7; D remains ambiguous. There are 15 residues in the CDR3. The germline V and J ends were trimmed by 0 bases and 2 bases, with 12 bases remaining between them. From germline, CDR1 is SGHKS and CDR2 YYEKEE (reference sequence). The CDR3 sequence: CASSLAGGSAYEQYF. In nucleotides, the CDR3 is TGTGCCAGCAGCTTGGCGGGTGGGTCTGCCTACGAGCAGTACTTC.

This rearrangement joins TRBV19 to TRBJ1-1, with 7 bases that match TRBD1. CDR1 and CDR2 (germline): LNHDA, SQIVND (reference sequence). The CDR3 spans 13 residues. The junction had 11 bases not matched to a gene; V was cut back by 6 bases and J by 10 bases. The CDR3 nucleotides are TGTGCCAGTAGCCAAGCCTGGGACAGTTCAGCTTTCTTT. It yields the protein CASSQAWDSSAFF. Full variable domain (missing parts from reference TRBV19 and TRBJ1-1): DGGITQSPKYLFRKEGQNVTLSCEQNLNHDAMYWYRQDPGQGLRLIYYSQIVNDFQKGDIAEGYSVSREKKESFPLTVTSAQKNPTAFYLCASSQAWDSSAFFGQGTRLTVV.

V is TRBV18 and J is TRBJ2-3; a possible D gene is TRBD1 (6 bases). CDR3 length: 16 residues. Germline V gives CDR1 KGHSH, CDR2 LQKENI. Trimming removed 1 base from V and 2 bases from J, with 13 bases in between. The CDR3: CASSPLKGGNTDTQYF. In DNA, the CDR3 is TGTGCCAGCTCACCACTAAAAGGGGGAAACACAGATACGCAGTATTTT.

The chain carries TRBV5-6 and TRBJ2-7, with 7 positions matching TRBD2. The junction had 6 bases not matched to a gene; V was cut back by 4 bases and J by 2 bases. Germline V CDR1 and CDR2: SGHDT, YYEEEE. This CDR3 is built from 14 residues. The CDR3 here is CASSGEGGAYEQYF. The CDR3 DNA reads TGTGCCAGCAGCGGGGAGGGAGGCGCCTACGAGCAGTACTTC.

The chain uses TRBV28 and TRBJ1-4; 7 positions agree with TRBD1. The CDR3 loop spans 14 amino acids. Looked up from germline, CDR1 is MDHEN and CDR2 is SYDVKM. Trimming removed 4 bases from V and 7 bases from J; junction bases left unmatched: 6. CDR3 DNA: TGTGCCAGCAGTTCCGGGACAGTGCGTGAAAAACTGTTTTTT. As protein: CASSSGTVREKLFF.

The chain has TRBV6-4 and TRBJ2-2; possible D gene TRBD1, 6 bases. Germline-derived CDR1 and CDR2 are MRHNA and SNTAGT. Trimming cost V 0 bases and J 4 bases, with 6 bases left between them. The CDR3 contains 14 residues. The DNA for the CDR3 is TGTGCCAGCAGTGACTCGGACAGCACCGGGGAGCTGTTTTTT. This gives the protein CASSDSDSTGELFF.

The CDR3 spells CASSQGQGQGTEAFF. The CDR3 nucleotides read TGCGCCAGCAGCCAAGGTCAGGGACAGGGCACTGAAGCTTTCTTT. V and J are TRBV4-1 and TRBJ1-1; TRBD1 matches 9 bases. V dropped 1 base and J dropped 4; count of bases not matched to a gene: 4. This CDR3 is 15 amino acids long. Germline V gene sequence: CDR1 MGHRA, CDR2 YSYEKL.

V gene TRBV19 combines with J gene TRBJ1-2; D is uncertain. CDR3 length: 13 amino acids. The germline V gene encodes CDR1 LNHDA and CDR2 SQIVND (reference sequence). Trimming pared 7 bases from V and 5 bases from J, leaving 14 bases between. The CDR3: CASTPGIPYGYTF. DNA for the CDR3: TGTGCCAGTACCCCCGGGATCCCGTATGGCTACACCTTC.

This chain joins TRBV10-3 and TRBJ2-1; TRBD2 matches at 7 bases. V shed 4 bases and J 8 bases; nucleotides not matched to a gene: 2. Germline assignment: CDR1 ENHRY and CDR2 SYGVKD. This CDR3 comprises 12 residues. The CDR3 nucleotides read TGTGCCATCAGTGTTCGGGAGGATGAGCAGTTCTTC. Its translation: CAISVREDEQFF.

The chain links TRBV5-1 to TRBJ2-3, with D tentatively TRBD1 (5 bases). The V end lost 4 bases, the J end lost 3 bases, and 12 bases lay between the germline ends. CDR3 length: 14 amino acids. Germline CDR1 reads SGHRS; CDR2 reads YFSETQ. The CDR3: CASSRQSGTDTQYF. CDR3 nucleotides: TGCGCCAGCAGCCGACAGTCCGGGACAGATACGCAGTATTTT.

The gene calls are TRBV6-5 and TRBJ1-2; D unresolved. The CDR3 loop spans 15 amino acids. Per the germline V gene, CDR1 is MNHEY and CDR2 is SVGAGI. V shed 10 bases and J shed 6 bases, with 24 bases lying between them. CDR3 amino acids: CAISPIKDGRDGYTF. CDR3 DNA: TGTGCCATTTCGCCCATAAAGGATGGGCGGGATGGCTACACCTTC.

The gene calls are TRBV19 and TRBJ2-5, with TRBD1 identical over 8 bases. V lost 7 bases, J lost 5 bases, and 12 bases stayed unmatched. The germline V gene has CDR1 LNHDA and CDR2 SQIVND (reference sequence). The CDR3 contains 15 residues. The CDR3 region is CASKTGALLGETQYF. The CDR3 DNA reads TGTGCCAGTAAGACAGGGGCCCTTCTCGGGGAGACCCAGTACTTC. Full variable domain (missing parts from reference TRBV19 and TRBJ2-5): DGGITQSPKYLFRKEGQNVTLSCEQNLNHDAMYWYRQDPGQGLRLIYYSQIVNDFQKGDIAEGYSVSREKKESFPLTVTSAQKNPTAFYLCASKTGALLGETQYFGPGTRLLVL.

The chain links TRBV5-6 to TRBJ1-2, with unresolved D. Germline CDR1 reads SGHDT; CDR2 reads YYEEEE. The V end was cut by 0 bases, the J end by 4 bases, with 4 bases between. This CDR3 has 12 residues. The CDR3 loop is CASSLGSYGYTF. The CDR3 nucleotides are TGTGCCAGCAGCTTGGGCAGCTATGGCTACACCTTC.